These 8 T cell receptor beta chains were sequenced from one sample in a study of beta chain features in type 1 diabetes. General study points: For Type 1 diabetes patients, all four CD4+ subsets carried TCRB CDR3s that were moderately but significantly shorter.

Antigen specificity for these receptors is unknown. All of the isolated RNA was reverse transcribed, so expressed TCRB transcripts were sequenced. The protocol was immunoSEQ multiplex PCR, while the TCRdb copy is restricted to in-frame clones and leaves out a portion. The data hold around 250,000 clones, with about 13% observed a single time. The sequenced material came from naive CD4+ T cells from blood. Receptors originate from a man younger than 45 with type 1 diabetes.

The sample holds a few counts of this clone. The gene calls are TRBV5-1 and TRBJ2-7; D is possibly TRBD1 (6 bases). This CDR3 region has 15 residues. Germline V gives CDR1 SGHRS, CDR2 YFSETQ. The V end lost 1 base, the J end lost 5 bases, and 16 bases lay between the germline ends. CDR3 bases: TGCGCCAGCAGCTTGACAGGGCCAAGACCTAACGAGCAGTACTTC. It translates to CASSLTGPRPNEQYF.

This clone has only a few counts. The rearrangement uses TRBV4-1 and TRBJ2-4; 7 positions agree with TRBD2. The germline CDR1 and CDR2 sequences are MGHRA and YSYEKL. J gave up 1 base and V 0 bases, and 9 bases lay outside the gene matches. This CDR3 comprises 18 residues. CDR3 sequence (DNA): TGCGCCAGCAGCCAAGATAGCGGGCCTAGCGTGGCCAAAAACATTCAGTACTTC. Its protein product is CASSQDSGPSVAKNIQYF.

This CDR3 is CASSLGQGQETQYF. CDR3 DNA sequence: TGTGCCAGCAGCCTGGGACAGGGGCAGGAGACCCAGTACTTC. The chain links TRBV4-2 to TRBJ2-5; 10 nucleotides align to TRBD1. The CDR3 sequence is 14 residues long. With V trimmed by 4 bases and J by 5 bases, 4 bases remained unmatched. Per germline, CDR1 LGHNA and CDR2 YNFKEQ.

The chain links TRBV28 to TRBJ2-6, with D unclear. V lost 1 base to trimming and J lost 2 bases, with 6 bases between them. Per germline, CDR1 MDHEN and CDR2 SYDVKM. The CDR3 is made up of 15 amino acids. The CDR3 sequence: CASSLYTTGANVLTF. The CDR3 region has the DNA TGTGCCAGCAGTTTATACACTACTGGGGCCAACGTCCTGACTTTC.

The gene calls are TRBV7-2 and TRBJ2-7; 11 bases are a match to TRBD1. The CDR3 length is 14 residues. V gave up 2 bases and J gave up 6 bases; unmatched junction bases: 3. The germline V gene has CDR1 SGHTA and CDR2 FQGNSA. CDR3 in amino acids: CASSLFGTGGEQYF. The CDR3 DNA reads as TGTGCCAGCAGCTTATTTGGGACAGGGGGCGAGCAGTACTTC. Based on the CDR3 plus reference TRBV7-2 and TRBJ2-7, the full variable domain is GAGVSQSPSNKVTEKGKDVELRCDPISGHTALYWYRQSLGQGLEFLIYFQGNSAPDKSGLPSDRFSAERTGGSVSTLTIQRTQQEDSAVYLCASSLFGTGGEQYFGPGTRLTVT.

This clone has a handful of counts. The chain is built from TRBV28 and TRBJ2-2, with D maybe TRBD1 (6 bases). Trimming pared 0 bases from V and 0 bases from J, leaving 8 bases between. Germline CDR1 is MDHEN and CDR2 is SYDVKM. CDR3 length equals 16 residues. This chain's CDR3 is CASSLWGTPNTGELFF. Here the CDR3 DNA reads TGTGCCAGCAGTTTATGGGGGACACCGAACACCGGGGAGCTGTTTTTT.

In nucleotides, the CDR3 is TGTGCCAGCTCACCTAAGGACAGGGCGAGCACTGAAGCTTTCTTT. Translating it yields CASSPKDRASTEAFF. The chain carries TRBV18 and TRBJ1-1, with 8 bases that match TRBD1. Germline V gives CDR1 KGHSH, CDR2 LQKENI. This CDR3 contains 15 residues. The V segment lost 3 bases and the J segment 4 bases; nucleotides outside the gene matches: 7.

The genes are TRBV28 and TRBJ2-1; 7 bases line up with TRBD1. Germline V gives CDR1 MDHEN, CDR2 SYDVKM. Trimming cost V 6 bases and J 6 bases; bases outside gene matches: 14. This CDR3 region has 16 residues. The CDR3: CASRTGTTLAGNEQFF. The CDR3 DNA is TGTGCCAGCAGGACAGGGACCACTCTTGCTGGCAATGAGCAGTTCTTC.